This TCR beta chain was captured in a study of blood T cell repertoires in COVID-19. As for the study in general: COVID-19 samples from acute and convalescent phases originated in the United States, Italy and Spain. PBMCs, B-cell-depleted T cells, or T cells provided the cDNA or gDNA that made up the material.

The table came from immunoSEQ multiplex PCR; TCRdb's copy has only in-frame clones and leaves some out. In the table there are 200,000 to 300,000 clones, 88% of which are singletons. Recruitment covered fewer than 25 US areas and drew participants whose ages spanned roughly 18 to 100 years. In assigning cohorts, the study relied on participant-reported clinical history. V lost 2 bases, J lost 1 base, and 7 bases stayed unmatched. Germline CDR1 reads KGHSH; CDR2 reads LQKENI. The CDR3 spans 17 residues. The sequence was collected from a woman between 35 and 50 years old with acute COVID-19. What was sequenced was PBMCs or T cells enriched from blood (not recorded which). The chain uses TRBV18 and TRBJ2-5, with 10 bases identical to TRBD2. The DNA for the CDR3 is TGTGCCAGCTCACCAACAATAGCGGGAGGAGGCCAAGAGACCCAGTACTTC. Translation: CASSPTIAGGGQETQYF.